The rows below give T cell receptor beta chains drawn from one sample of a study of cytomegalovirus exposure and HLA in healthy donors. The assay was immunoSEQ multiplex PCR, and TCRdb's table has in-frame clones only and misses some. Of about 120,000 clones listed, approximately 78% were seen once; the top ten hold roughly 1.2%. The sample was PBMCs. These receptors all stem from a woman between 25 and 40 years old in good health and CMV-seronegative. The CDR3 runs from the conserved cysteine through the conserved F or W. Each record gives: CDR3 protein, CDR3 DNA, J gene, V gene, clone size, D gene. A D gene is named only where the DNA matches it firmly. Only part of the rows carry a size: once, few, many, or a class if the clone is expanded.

CDR3 protein: CATRMSSGHNEQFF
CDR3 DNA: TGTGCCACCCGCATGTCTAGCGGGCACAATGAGCAGTTCTTC
J gene: TRBJ2-1
V gene: TRBV15
clone size: -
D gene: TRBD2

CDR3 protein: CASSHLASYGYTF
CDR3 DNA: TGTGCCAGTAGCCATTTGGCTTCCTATGGCTACACCTTC
J gene: TRBJ1-2
V gene: TRBV19
clone size: -
D gene: -

CDR3 protein: CASSFRTGPPEQYF
CDR3 DNA: TGTGCCAGCAGTTTCCGGACAGGGCCTCCCGAGCAGTACTTC
J gene: TRBJ2-7
V gene: TRBV28
clone size: -
D gene: TRBD1

CDR3 protein: CASIPGLAYNEQFF
CDR3 DNA: TGTGCCAGCATCCCGGGGTTGGCCTACAATGAGCAGTTCTTC
J gene: TRBJ2-1
V gene: TRBV6-1
clone size: -
D gene: -

CDR3 protein: CASSTPDRAYGYTF
CDR3 DNA: TGCGCCAGCAGCACTCCGGACAGGGCCTATGGCTACACCTTC
J gene: TRBJ1-2
V gene: TRBV5-1
clone size: few
D gene: TRBD1

CDR3 protein: CASSSWGTQNEQFF
CDR3 DNA: TGTGCCAGCAGCTCTTGGGGGACTCAAAATGAGCAGTTCTTC
J gene: TRBJ2-1
V gene: TRBV7-8
clone size: -
D gene: -

CDR3 protein: CASSFGTVDQPQHF
CDR3 DNA: TGTGCCAGCAGCTTTGGGACAGTAGATCAGCCCCAGCATTTT
J gene: TRBJ1-5
V gene: TRBV7-8
clone size: -
D gene: TRBD1

CDR3 protein: CASSLEVAGAYNEQFF
CDR3 DNA: TGTGCTAGCAGCTTAGAGGTAGCGGGAGCCTACAATGAGCAGTTCTTC
J gene: TRBJ2-1
V gene: TRBV7-7
clone size: -
D gene: TRBD2

CDR3 protein: CASSPLAGVYNEQFF
CDR3 DNA: TGTGCCAGCAGCCCCCTAGCGGGAGTCTACAATGAGCAGTTCTTC
J gene: TRBJ2-1
V gene: TRBV14
clone size: -
D gene: TRBD2

CDR3 protein: CASSEQGLGELFF
CDR3 DNA: TGTGCCAGCAGTGAACAGGGGCTCGGGGAGCTGTTTTTT
J gene: TRBJ2-2
V gene: TRBV25-1
clone size: once
D gene: -

CDR3 protein: CASSLTGTSGSLEQFF
CDR3 DNA: TGCGCCAGCAGCTTGACGGGGACTAGCGGGAGTTTGGAGCAGTTCTTC
J gene: TRBJ2-1
V gene: TRBV5-1
clone size: -
D gene: TRBD2

CDR3 protein: CASSVGLAGEVTQYF
CDR3 DNA: TGTGCCAGCAGCGTCGGACTAGCGGGAGAGGTTACGCAGTATTTT
J gene: TRBJ2-3
V gene: TRBV9
clone size: -
D gene: TRBD2

CDR3 protein: CSVLTGSTYEQYF
CDR3 DNA: TGCAGCGTACTTACAGGATCCACCTACGAACAGTACTTC
J gene: TRBJ2-7
V gene: TRBV29-1
clone size: -
D gene: -

CDR3 protein: CASSYISSETQYF
CDR3 DNA: TGTGCCAGTAGTTACATCAGTTCCGAGACCCAGTACTTC
J gene: TRBJ2-5
V gene: TRBV19
clone size: -
D gene: -

CDR3 protein: CASSEGTGTSSYEQYF
CDR3 DNA: TGTGCCAGCAGTGAAGGGACAGGGACGAGCTCCTACGAGCAGTACTTC
J gene: TRBJ2-7
V gene: TRBV2
clone size: -
D gene: TRBD1

CDR3 protein: CASSNVEVEQFF
CDR3 DNA: TGTGCCAGTAGTAACGTGGAGGTTGAGCAGTTCTTC
J gene: TRBJ2-1
V gene: TRBV19
clone size: -
D gene: -

CDR3 protein: CASRGHRGPSYGYTF
CDR3 DNA: TGTGCCAGCAGGGGTCACAGGGGACCCTCGTATGGCTACACCTTC
J gene: TRBJ1-2
V gene: TRBV6-6
clone size: -
D gene: TRBD1

CDR3 protein: CATSRDYSGANVLTF
CDR3 DNA: TGTGCCACCAGCAGAGACTACTCTGGGGCCAACGTCCTGACTTTC
J gene: TRBJ2-6
V gene: TRBV15
clone size: -
D gene: -

CDR3 protein: CASSLESRAGIRYEQYF
CDR3 DNA: TGTGCCAGCAGCTTAGAGTCTAGAGCGGGAATTAGGTACGAGCAGTACTTC
J gene: TRBJ2-7
V gene: TRBV7-2
clone size: few
D gene: TRBD2

CDR3 protein: CASSQLQGPADTQYF
CDR3 DNA: TGCGCCAGCAGCCAACTACAGGGTCCAGCAGATACGCAGTATTTT
J gene: TRBJ2-3
V gene: TRBV5-1
clone size: -
D gene: -

CDR3 protein: CAWRGGQVAEAFF
CDR3 DNA: TGTGCCTGGAGAGGGGGACAGGTCGCTGAAGCTTTCTTT
J gene: TRBJ1-1
V gene: TRBV30
clone size: -
D gene: TRBD1

CDR3 protein: CASSFLGAASGETQYF
CDR3 DNA: TGTGCCAGCAGCTTCTTAGGGGCAGCTTCGGGAGAGACCCAGTACTTC
J gene: TRBJ2-5
V gene: TRBV5-6
clone size: -
D gene: -

CDR3 protein: CASSLGSQGGTEAFF
CDR3 DNA: TGTGCCAGCAGCTTAGGATCCCAGGGTGGGACTGAAGCTTTCTTT
J gene: TRBJ1-1
V gene: TRBV7-2
clone size: -
D gene: -

CDR3 protein: CASLRTGENTEAFF
CDR3 DNA: TGTGCCAGCCTGCGGACAGGGGAGAACACTGAAGCTTTCTTT
J gene: TRBJ1-1
V gene: TRBV28
clone size: -
D gene: TRBD1

CDR3 protein: CASSLGDRGETQYF
CDR3 DNA: TGTGCCAGCAGCTTAGGCGACAGGGGAGAGACCCAGTACTTC
J gene: TRBJ2-5
V gene: TRBV11-2
clone size: -
D gene: TRBD1

CDR3 protein: CASSHRDRSYEQYF
CDR3 DNA: TGTGCCAGCAGCCACCGGGACAGGTCCTACGAGCAGTACTTC
J gene: TRBJ2-7
V gene: TRBV6-6
clone size: -
D gene: TRBD1

CDR3 protein: CASSLAQESPTYEQYF
CDR3 DNA: TGTGCCAGCAGCTTGGCCCAGGAATCCCCGACCTACGAGCAGTACTTC
J gene: TRBJ2-7
V gene: TRBV5-5
clone size: once
D gene: -

CDR3 protein: CSVGGIGGNTGELFF
CDR3 DNA: TGCAGCGTTGGGGGGATCGGGGGGAACACCGGGGAGCTGTTTTTT
J gene: TRBJ2-2
V gene: TRBV29-1
clone size: -
D gene: -

CDR3 protein: CASSYSGQGYNEQFF
CDR3 DNA: TGTGCCAGCAGTTACTCAGGACAGGGGTACAATGAGCAGTTCTTC
J gene: TRBJ2-1
V gene: TRBV6-6
clone size: -
D gene: TRBD1

CDR3 protein: CASSLDRGGTEAFF
CDR3 DNA: TGTGCCAGCAGTTTAGACCGGGGTGGGACTGAAGCTTTCTTT
J gene: TRBJ1-1
V gene: TRBV28
clone size: -
D gene: -

CDR3 protein: CASSEGGGDYNEQFF
CDR3 DNA: TGTGCCAGCAGTGAAGGAGGGGGCGACTACAATGAGCAGTTCTTC
J gene: TRBJ2-1
V gene: TRBV6-4
clone size: few
D gene: -

CDR3 protein: CASSFGDGDTQYF
CDR3 DNA: TGCGCCAGCAGCTTCGGGGATGGAGATACGCAGTATTTT
J gene: TRBJ2-3
V gene: TRBV5-1
clone size: -
D gene: -

CDR3 protein: CASSLKREPQHF
CDR3 DNA: TGTGCCAGCAGTCTAAAGAGGGAGCCCCAGCATTTT
J gene: TRBJ1-5
V gene: TRBV2
clone size: few
D gene: -

CDR3 protein: CASSLGTGPAQETQYF
CDR3 DNA: TGTGCCAGCAGCTTGGGGACAGGGCCCGCCCAAGAGACCCAGTACTTC
J gene: TRBJ2-5
V gene: TRBV5-4
clone size: -
D gene: TRBD1

CDR3 protein: CASSSFSYEQYF
CDR3 DNA: TGTGCCAGCAGCTCCTTTTCTTACGAGCAGTACTTC
J gene: TRBJ2-7
V gene: TRBV11-2
clone size: -
D gene: -

CDR3 protein: CASSEGRGNSPLHF
CDR3 DNA: TGTGCCAGCAGCGAGGGACGGGGGAATTCACCCCTCCACTTT
J gene: TRBJ1-6
V gene: TRBV13
clone size: -
D gene: -

CDR3 protein: CASSRGGGYTF
CDR3 DNA: TGCGCCAGCAGCCGGGGTGGCGGCTACACCTTC
J gene: TRBJ1-2
V gene: TRBV5-1
clone size: -
D gene: -

CDR3 protein: CASSPWGGQPQHF
CDR3 DNA: TGTGCCAGCAGCCCGTGGGGGGGCCAGCCCCAGCATTTT
J gene: TRBJ1-5
V gene: TRBV7-2
clone size: once
D gene: -

CDR3 protein: CASSLAGQGMGEQFF
CDR3 DNA: TGTGCCAGCAGCTTAGCGGGACAGGGGATGGGTGAGCAGTTCTTC
J gene: TRBJ2-1
V gene: TRBV7-6
clone size: -
D gene: TRBD1

CDR3 protein: CASSRGLAGSSYNEQFF
CDR3 DNA: TGTGCCAGCAGCCGGGGACTAGCGGGGAGCTCCTACAATGAGCAGTTCTTC
J gene: TRBJ2-1
V gene: TRBV7-9
clone size: -
D gene: TRBD2

CDR3 protein: CASSLVGTVASEQYF
CDR3 DNA: TGTGCCAGCAGCTTAGTAGGGACAGTGGCTAGCGAGCAGTACTTC
J gene: TRBJ2-7
V gene: TRBV7-6
clone size: once
D gene: TRBD1

CDR3 protein: CASSPSGQGSYEQYF
CDR3 DNA: TGTGCCAGCTCACCTTCTGGACAGGGGTCCTACGAGCAGTACTTC
J gene: TRBJ2-7
V gene: TRBV18
clone size: -
D gene: TRBD1

CDR3 protein: CASSLVAGGREQYF
CDR3 DNA: TGTGCCAGCAGCTTAGTTGCGGGAGGGCGCGAGCAGTACTTC
J gene: TRBJ2-7
V gene: TRBV7-2
clone size: -
D gene: TRBD2

CDR3 protein: CASSYSLAGAKETQYF
CDR3 DNA: TGTGCCAGCAGTTACTCCCTAGCGGGTGCCAAAGAGACCCAGTACTTC
J gene: TRBJ2-5
V gene: TRBV6-5
clone size: once
D gene: TRBD2

CDR3 protein: CASTPASGSIHEQFF
CDR3 DNA: TGTGCCAGCACTCCCGCTAGCGGGAGTATCCATGAGCAGTTCTTC
J gene: TRBJ2-1
V gene: TRBV28
clone size: few
D gene: TRBD2

CDR3 protein: CASSFSAVNTYEQYF
CDR3 DNA: TGTGCCAGCAGCTTTAGCGCGGTGAATACCTACGAGCAGTACTTC
J gene: TRBJ2-7
V gene: TRBV11-2
clone size: few
D gene: -

CDR3 protein: CASSLFNSSDTQYF
CDR3 DNA: TGCGCCAGCAGCTTGTTTAATAGTTCAGATACGCAGTATTTT
J gene: TRBJ2-3
V gene: TRBV5-1
clone size: -
D gene: -

CDR3 protein: CASSQSPGGNGQPQHF
CDR3 DNA: TGCGCCAGCAGTCAATCCCCAGGGGGAAATGGTCAGCCCCAGCATTTT
J gene: TRBJ1-5
V gene: TRBV23-1
clone size: few
D gene: TRBD1

CDR3 protein: CASSDLTGINYGYTF
CDR3 DNA: TGTGCCAGCAGCGACCTGACAGGGATTAACTATGGCTACACCTTC
J gene: TRBJ1-2
V gene: TRBV7-9
clone size: few
D gene: TRBD1

CDR3 protein: CATSRDFNTEQYF
CDR3 DNA: TGTGCCACCAGCAGAGATTTCAATACAGAGCAGTACTTC
J gene: TRBJ2-5
V gene: TRBV15
clone size: -
D gene: -

CDR3 protein: CASSVATGAGNTIYF
CDR3 DNA: TGTGCCAGCAGTGTCGCGACAGGGGCTGGAAACACCATATATTTT
J gene: TRBJ1-3
V gene: TRBV6-1
clone size: -
D gene: TRBD1

CDR3 protein: CAISESAGNTIYF
CDR3 DNA: TGTGCCATCAGTGAGTCCGCTGGAAACACCATATATTTT
J gene: TRBJ1-3
V gene: TRBV10-3
clone size: -
D gene: -

CDR3 protein: CSVVFIGGKGYEQYF
CDR3 DNA: TGCAGCGTTGTCTTTATCGGGGGAAAGGGATACGAGCAGTACTTC
J gene: TRBJ2-7
V gene: TRBV29-1
clone size: -
D gene: -

CDR3 protein: CASSWAGEKLFF
CDR3 DNA: TGCGCCAGCAGCTGGGCAGGAGAAAAACTGTTTTTT
J gene: TRBJ1-4
V gene: TRBV5-1
clone size: -
D gene: -

CDR3 protein: CASSQEVQGPDTQYF
CDR3 DNA: TGTGCCAGCAGCCAAGAGGTACAGGGCCCAGATACGCAGTATTTT
J gene: TRBJ2-3
V gene: TRBV4-2
clone size: few
D gene: -

CDR3 protein: CASSLGNAPANYGYTF
CDR3 DNA: TGTGCCAGCAGCTTAGGAAACGCACCAGCTAACTATGGCTACACCTTC
J gene: TRBJ1-2
V gene: TRBV11-2
clone size: -
D gene: -

CDR3 protein: CASSSAYEQYF
CDR3 DNA: TGTGCCAGTAGTAGCGCCTACGAGCAGTACTTC
J gene: TRBJ2-7
V gene: TRBV19
clone size: few
D gene: -

CDR3 protein: CATLRTGGEGVSNYGYTF
CDR3 DNA: TGTGCCACATTACGGACAGGGGGCGAGGGGGTTTCTAACTATGGCTACACCTTC
J gene: TRBJ1-2
V gene: TRBV5-4
clone size: -
D gene: TRBD1

CDR3 protein: CASSMAGALETQYF
CDR3 DNA: TGTGCCAGTAGTATGGCAGGGGCTCTAGAGACCCAGTACTTC
J gene: TRBJ2-5
V gene: TRBV19
clone size: -
D gene: -

CDR3 protein: CASSEEGQGGDEQFF
CDR3 DNA: TGTGCCAGCAGTGAGGAGGGACAGGGGGGGGATGAGCAGTTCTTC
J gene: TRBJ2-1
V gene: TRBV25-1
clone size: -
D gene: TRBD1